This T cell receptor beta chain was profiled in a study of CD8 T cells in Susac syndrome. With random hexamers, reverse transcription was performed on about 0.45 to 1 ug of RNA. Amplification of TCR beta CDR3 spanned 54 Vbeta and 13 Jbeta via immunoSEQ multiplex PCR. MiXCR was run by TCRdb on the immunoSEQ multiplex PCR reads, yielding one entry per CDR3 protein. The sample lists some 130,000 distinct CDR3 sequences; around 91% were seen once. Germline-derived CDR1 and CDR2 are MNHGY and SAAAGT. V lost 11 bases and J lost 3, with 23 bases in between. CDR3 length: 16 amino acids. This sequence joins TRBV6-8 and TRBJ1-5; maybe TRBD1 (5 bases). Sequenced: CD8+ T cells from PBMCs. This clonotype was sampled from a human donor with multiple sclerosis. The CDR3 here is CAVYGGETGDNQPQHF. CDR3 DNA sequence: TGTGCCGTCTATGGGGGGGAAACGGGGGACAATCAGCCCCAGCATTTT.